The 2 T cell receptor beta chains reported below all come from one sample, sequenced in a study of cytomegalovirus exposure and HLA in healthy donors. PCR was performed using 60 Vbeta and 13 Jbeta primers. This table comes from immunoSEQ multiplex PCR, and its TCRdb copy is limited to in-frame clones, with some not included. The repertoire has about 200,000 clones, around 83% of them found once; the top ten carry around 1.7%. The sequencing input was PBMCs. These receptors were taken from a woman aged 18-30 years in good health and CMV-seronegative.

The V call is TRBV5-4, the J call TRBJ1-6; a weak D match, TRBD1 (6 bases). This CDR3 is 14 amino acids long. CDR1 is SGHNT, CDR2 YYREEE, per germline (reference sequence). The V and J ends lost 1 base and 6 bases respectively, with 8 bases between them. CDR3 coding DNA: TGTGCCAGCAGCTTGTGGACAGCTAATTCACCCCTCCACTTT. Translating it yields CASSLWTANSPLHF.

The CDR3 DNA reads TGTGCCAGCAGTGAACCCAGGGGATTGCAGTATTTT. Protein product: CASSEPRGLQYF. The V gene is TRBV6-1, the J gene TRBJ2-3; weak D call: TRBD1 (6 bases). CDR1 and CDR2 (germline): MNHNS, SASEGT. The CDR3 has 12 residues. With 2 bases removed from V and 11 bases from J, the gap between germline ends came to 11 bases.